This TCR beta chain was captured by sequencing in a study of T cells after yellow fever vaccination. The overall study: Any fraction with a low cell number was prepared using SMART-Seq v4 Ultra Low Input.

General study results and limits: The presence of abundant clonotypes contaminating from the bulk population was possible in FACS-sorted repertoires.

V was cut by 0 bases and J by 7 bases, with 17 bases left in between. This CDR3 contains 15 residues. CDR1 is SGDLS and CDR2 is YYNGEE in the germline V gene. 5'RACE template switching added a universal primer site and UMIs to TCR cDNA. TCRdb analysed the 5' RACE reads with MiXCR anew, one entry per CDR3 protein. The profile covers roughly 310,000 distinct CDR3 sequences, with 8.5% to 10% appearing a single time and more than 15% taken by the ten largest. About this clonotype: The antigen is unknown.

V and J are TRBV9 and TRBJ2-7; D remains unclear. The clonotype was recovered from a man aged 18-30 years who received the YFV17D yellow fever vaccine. The sequences come from PBMCs, collected on the day of the first yellow fever vaccination. This CDR3 is CASSVGHSPSYEQYF. As DNA, the CDR3 is TGTGCCAGCAGCGTAGGTCATAGTCCCTCTTATGAGCAGTACTTC. Together with reference TRBV9 and TRBJ2-7, the CDR3 gives the full variable domain: DSGVTQTPKHLITATGQRVTLRCSPRSGDLSVYWYQQSLDQGLQFLIQYYNGEERAKGNILERFSAQQFPDLHSELNLSSLELGDSALYFCASSVGHSPSYEQYFGPGTRLTVT.